The subject of this entry is one T cell receptor (beta chain). These data are taken from a study of cytomegalovirus exposure and HLA in healthy donors. From germline, CDR1 is SGHAT and CDR2 FQNNGV. The V end was cut by 10 bases, the J end by 4 bases, with 16 bases between. The CDR3 is made up of 13 amino acids. This PCR relied on a set of 60 Vbeta primers and 13 Jbeta primers. Only in-frame clones appear in the TCRdb table, and some are missing; sequencing was by immunoSEQ multiplex PCR. The sample contains roughly 150,000 clones, 80% to 85% of which appear only once. The sequence was collected from a boy aged 2 to 10 in good health and CMV-seronegative. Sequenced material: PBMCs. The genes are TRBV11-2 and TRBJ1-2; possible D gene TRBD1, 5 bases. CDR3: CATTRRQSYGYTF. The CDR3 nucleotides read TGTGCCACCACGCGAAGACAGAGCTATGGCTACACCTTC.